This is a list of T cell receptor beta chains from one sample in a study of cytomegalovirus exposure and HLA in healthy donors. The protocol was immunoSEQ multiplex PCR, while the TCRdb copy is restricted to in-frame clones and leaves out a portion. The data show fewer than 200,000 clones, 87% seen once. Source material: PBMCs. These receptors originate from a woman aged 25 to 39 in good health and CMV-seronegative. Each CDR3 is given with its conserved first and last residue. D genes are given only for firm matches. Not all rows give a size; the values are once, few, many and, for expanded clones, a class.

size	D	V	J	DNA	CDR3
-	-	TRBV7-2	TRBJ2-1	TGTGCCAGCAGCTTCGCTGCGCCTTTCCCTCAGTTCTTC	CASSFAAPFPQFF
-	TRBD1	TRBV5-1	TRBJ1-5	TGCGCCAGCAGCTTGGGACAGGGTGGGGATCAGCCCCAGCATTTT	CASSLGQGGDQPQHF
-	-	TRBV2	TRBJ2-1	TGTGCCAGCAGGGGGGCTGTCAATGAGCAGTTCTTC	CASRGAVNEQFF
-	-	TRBV27	TRBJ1-3	TGTGCCAGCAGTTTAACAGGGATCTCTGGAAACACCATATATTTT	CASSLTGISGNTIYF
-	TRBD1	TRBV6-5	TRBJ1-2	TGTGCCAGCAACCCAGGACAGGGAGCAGGTGGCTACACCTTC	CASNPGQGAGGYTF
-	-	TRBV19	TRBJ2-2	TGTGCCAGTAGTAAACTTCCCACCGGGGAGCTGTTTTTT	CASSKLPTGELFF
once	TRBD2	TRBV5-1	TRBJ2-5	TGCGCCAGCAGCCTCGACCCCGGGGGGGGCGGAGAGACCCAGTACTTC	CASSLDPGGGGETQYF
-	TRBD2	TRBV2	TRBJ2-3	TGTGCCAGCAGTAACGAAGCGGGGGGGAGAGATACGCAGTATTTT	CASSNEAGGRDTQYF
-	TRBD2	TRBV19	TRBJ2-1	TGTGCCAGTACCACCGGACTAGCGGGAGGGCCCCTCAATGAGCAGTTCTTC	CASTTGLAGGPLNEQFF
-	-	TRBV28	TRBJ2-1	TGTGCCAGCAGTTTTCGCGGGAAGGCGAGGAATGAGCAGTTCTTC	CASSFRGKARNEQFF
-	TRBD1	TRBV19	TRBJ2-7	TGTGCCAGTAGTCAGGGACAGGGAGCGACCGAGCAGTACTTC	CASSQGQGATEQYF
once	-	TRBV14	TRBJ1-2	TGTGCCAGCAGCCAGACAACCCCCGGGGTTAACTATGGCTACACCTTC	CASSQTTPGVNYGYTF
once	-	TRBV13	TRBJ1-3	TGTGCCAGCAGCCCGTACGACAGTTCCTACTCTGGAAACACCATATATTTT	CASSPYDSSYSGNTIYF
few	TRBD1	TRBV5-4	TRBJ2-7	TGTGCCAGCAGCTTGGCAGGGGGTCCCACCTACGAGCAGTACTTC	CASSLAGGPTYEQYF
-	-	TRBV6-1	TRBJ1-1	TGTGCCAGCAGTTATGGGAGGGGGGAAGCTTTCTTT	CASSYGRGEAFF
-	-	TRBV6-5	TRBJ2-7	TGTGCCAGCAGTGTGACAGGCTCCTACGAGCAGTACTTC	CASSVTGSYEQYF
-	-	TRBV10-3	TRBJ1-1	TGTGCCATCAGAGATCGGGGTTTGAACACTGAAGCTTTCTTT	CAIRDRGLNTEAFF